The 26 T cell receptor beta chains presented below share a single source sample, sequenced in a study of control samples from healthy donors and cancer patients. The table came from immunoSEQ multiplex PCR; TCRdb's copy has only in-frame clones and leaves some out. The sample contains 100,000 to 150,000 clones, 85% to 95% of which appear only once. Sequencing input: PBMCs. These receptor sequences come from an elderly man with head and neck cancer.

CDR3 DNA: TGCGCCAGCAGCTTGGTACCAGGGTGGAACACTGAAGCTTTCTTT. Translation gives CASSLVPGWNTEAFF. V is TRBV5-1 and J is TRBJ1-1; D is perhaps TRBD1 (5 bases). CDR3 length: 15 amino acids. Germline V gives CDR1 SGHRS, CDR2 YFSETQ. Trimming pared 0 bases from V and 1 base from J, leaving 10 bases between.

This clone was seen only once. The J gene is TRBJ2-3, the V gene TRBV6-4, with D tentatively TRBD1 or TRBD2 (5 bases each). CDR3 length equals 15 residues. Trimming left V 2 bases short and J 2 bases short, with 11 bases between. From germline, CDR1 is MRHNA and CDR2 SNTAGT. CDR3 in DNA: TGTGCCAGCAGTGACGTTCGGGGACCCACAGATACGCAGTATTTT. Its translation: CASSDVRGPTDTQYF.

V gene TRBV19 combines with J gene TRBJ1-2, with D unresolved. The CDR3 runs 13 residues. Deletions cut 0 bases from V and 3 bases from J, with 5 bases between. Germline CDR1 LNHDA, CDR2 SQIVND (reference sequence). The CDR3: CASSIDPYYGYTF. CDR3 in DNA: TGTGCCAGTAGTATAGATCCCTACTATGGCTACACCTTC.

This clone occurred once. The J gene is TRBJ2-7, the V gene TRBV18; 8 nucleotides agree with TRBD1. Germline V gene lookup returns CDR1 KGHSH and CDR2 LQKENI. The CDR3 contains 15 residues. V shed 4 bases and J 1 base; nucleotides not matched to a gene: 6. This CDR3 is CASSLGQGQSYEQYF. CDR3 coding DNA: TGTGCCAGCTCACTAGGACAGGGCCAATCCTACGAGCAGTACTTC.

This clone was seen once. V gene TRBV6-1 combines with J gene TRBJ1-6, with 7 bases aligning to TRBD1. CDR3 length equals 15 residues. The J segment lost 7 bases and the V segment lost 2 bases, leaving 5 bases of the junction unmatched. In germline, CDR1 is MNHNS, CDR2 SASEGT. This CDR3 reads CASSENRGGNSPLHF. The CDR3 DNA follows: TGTGCCAGCAGTGAAAACAGGGGAGGCAATTCACCCCTCCACTTT.

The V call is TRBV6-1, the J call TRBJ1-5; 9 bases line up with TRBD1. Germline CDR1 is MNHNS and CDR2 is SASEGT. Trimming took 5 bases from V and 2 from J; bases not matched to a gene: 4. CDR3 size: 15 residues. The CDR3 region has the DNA TGTGCCAGCAGTCCGGGACAGGGCGGCAATCAGCCCCAGCATTTT. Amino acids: CASSPGQGGNQPQHF.

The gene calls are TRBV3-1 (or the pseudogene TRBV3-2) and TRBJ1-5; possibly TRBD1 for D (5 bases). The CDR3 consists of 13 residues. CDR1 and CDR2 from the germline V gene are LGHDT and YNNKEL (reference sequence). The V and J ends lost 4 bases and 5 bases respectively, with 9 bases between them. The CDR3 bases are TGTGCCAGCAGCCGGGGGGGGGATCAGCCCCAGCATTTT. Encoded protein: CASSRGGDQPQHF.

The CDR3 DNA is TGTGCCAGCTCACCTTCAGGTCTCGACGATGAGCAGTTCTTC. Amino acid sequence: CASSPSGLDDEQFF. V is TRBV18 and J is TRBJ2-1; D unresolved. Germline CDR1 reads KGHSH; CDR2 reads LQKENI. With 3 bases removed from V and 8 bases from J, the gap between germline ends came to 14 bases. This CDR3 spans 14 amino acids. The full variable domain, in which reference TRBV18 and TRBJ2-1 provide the parts outside the CDR3, is NAGVMQNPRHLVRRRGQEARLRCSPMKGHSHVYWYRQLPEEGLKFMVYLQKENIIDESGMPKERFSAEFPKEGPSILRIQQVVRGDSAAYFCASSPSGLDDEQFFGPGTRLTVL.

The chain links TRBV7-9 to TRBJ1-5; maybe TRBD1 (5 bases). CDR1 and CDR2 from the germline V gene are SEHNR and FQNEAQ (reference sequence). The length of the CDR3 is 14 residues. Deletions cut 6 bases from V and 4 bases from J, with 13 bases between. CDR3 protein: CASSRGDTNQPQHF. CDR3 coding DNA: TGTGCCAGCAGTCGGGGGGATACAAATCAGCCCCAGCATTTT.

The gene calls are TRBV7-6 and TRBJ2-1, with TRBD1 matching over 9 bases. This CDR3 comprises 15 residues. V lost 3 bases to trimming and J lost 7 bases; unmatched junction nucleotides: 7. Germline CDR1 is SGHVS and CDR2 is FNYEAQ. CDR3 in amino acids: CASSFRDREGNEQFF. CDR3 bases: TGTGCCAGCAGCTTCCGGGACAGGGAGGGAAATGAGCAGTTCTTC.

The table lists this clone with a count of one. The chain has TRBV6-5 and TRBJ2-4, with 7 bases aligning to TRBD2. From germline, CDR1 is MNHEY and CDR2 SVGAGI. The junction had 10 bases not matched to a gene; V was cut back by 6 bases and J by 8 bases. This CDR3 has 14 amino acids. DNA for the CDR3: TGTGCCAGCAGCAAACTCAGCCGGGGGGACATTCAGTACTTC. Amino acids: CASSKLSRGDIQYF.

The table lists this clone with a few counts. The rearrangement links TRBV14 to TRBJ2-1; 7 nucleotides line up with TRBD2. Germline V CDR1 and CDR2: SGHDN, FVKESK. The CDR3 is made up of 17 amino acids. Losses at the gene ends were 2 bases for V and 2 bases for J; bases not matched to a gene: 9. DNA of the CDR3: TGTGCCAGCAGCCAAAGGCCGTGGGGGGGAGCCTACAATGAGCAGTTCTTC. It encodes CASSQRPWGGAYNEQFF.

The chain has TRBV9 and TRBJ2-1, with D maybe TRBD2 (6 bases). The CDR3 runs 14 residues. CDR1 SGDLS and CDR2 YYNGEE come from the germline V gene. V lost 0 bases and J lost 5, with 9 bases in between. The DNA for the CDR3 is TGTGCCAGCAGCGTAGCTAGCGCGAACAATGAGCAGTTCTTC. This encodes CASSVASANNEQFF.

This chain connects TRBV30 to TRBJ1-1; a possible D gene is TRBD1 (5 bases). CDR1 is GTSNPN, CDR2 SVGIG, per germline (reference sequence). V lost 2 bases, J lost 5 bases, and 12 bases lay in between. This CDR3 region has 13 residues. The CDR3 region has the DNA TGTGCCTGGAGTACCGGGGGGGAGACTGAAGCTTTCTTT. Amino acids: CAWSTGGETEAFF.

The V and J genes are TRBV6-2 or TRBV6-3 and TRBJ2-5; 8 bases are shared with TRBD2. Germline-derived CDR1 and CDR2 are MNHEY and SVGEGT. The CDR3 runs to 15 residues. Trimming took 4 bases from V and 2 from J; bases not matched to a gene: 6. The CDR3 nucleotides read TGTGCCAGCAGTTGGACTAGCCCTACACAAGAGACCCAGTACTTC. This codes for CASSWTSPTQETQYF.

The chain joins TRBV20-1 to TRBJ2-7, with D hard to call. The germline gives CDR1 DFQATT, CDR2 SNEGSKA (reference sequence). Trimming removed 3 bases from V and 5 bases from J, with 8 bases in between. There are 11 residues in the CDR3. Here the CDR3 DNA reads TGCAGTGCTAGGGGCAATGACGAGCAGTACTTC. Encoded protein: CSARGNDEQYF.

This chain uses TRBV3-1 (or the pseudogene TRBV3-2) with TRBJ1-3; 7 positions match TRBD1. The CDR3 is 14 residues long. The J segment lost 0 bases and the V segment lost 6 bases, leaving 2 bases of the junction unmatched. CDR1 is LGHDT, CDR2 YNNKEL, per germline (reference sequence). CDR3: CASRRDSSGNTIYF. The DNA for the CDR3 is TGTGCCAGCAGGCGGGACAGCTCTGGAAACACCATATATTTT.

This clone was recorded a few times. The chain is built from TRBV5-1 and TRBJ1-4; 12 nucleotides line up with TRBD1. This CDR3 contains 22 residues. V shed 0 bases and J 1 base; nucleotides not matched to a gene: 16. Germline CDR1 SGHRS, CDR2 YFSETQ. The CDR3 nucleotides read TGCGCCAGCAGCTTGGCCGGTTTCTTTACGGGACAGGGGGCAGGAACTAATGAAAAACTGTTTTTT. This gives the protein CASSLAGFFTGQGAGTNEKLFF.

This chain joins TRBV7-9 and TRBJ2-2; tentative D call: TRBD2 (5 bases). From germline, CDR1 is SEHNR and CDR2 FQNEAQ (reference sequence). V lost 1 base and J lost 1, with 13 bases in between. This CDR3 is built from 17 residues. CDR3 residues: CASSLGASRRNTGELFF. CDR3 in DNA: TGTGCCAGCAGCTTAGGCGCTAGCCGAAGGAACACCGGGGAGCTGTTTTTT.

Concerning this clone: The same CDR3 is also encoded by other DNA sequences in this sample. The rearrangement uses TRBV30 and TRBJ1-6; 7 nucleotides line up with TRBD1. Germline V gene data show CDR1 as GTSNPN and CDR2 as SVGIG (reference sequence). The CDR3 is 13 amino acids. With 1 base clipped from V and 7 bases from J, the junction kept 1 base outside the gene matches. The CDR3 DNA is TGTGCCTGGAGTGGACAGGGAAATTCACCCCTCCACTTT. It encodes CAWSGQGNSPLHF.

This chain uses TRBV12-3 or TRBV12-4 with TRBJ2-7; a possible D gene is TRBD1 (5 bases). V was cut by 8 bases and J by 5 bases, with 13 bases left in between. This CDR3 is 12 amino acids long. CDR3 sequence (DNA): TGTGCCAGCGGGCGGCAGGGTAACGAGCAGTACTTC. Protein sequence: CASGRQGNEQYF.

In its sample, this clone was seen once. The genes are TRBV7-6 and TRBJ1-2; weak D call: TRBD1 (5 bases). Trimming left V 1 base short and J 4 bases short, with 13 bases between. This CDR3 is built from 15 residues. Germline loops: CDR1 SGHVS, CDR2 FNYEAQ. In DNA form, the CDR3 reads TGTGCCAGCAGCTTAGGGGGGGATTTGGCCTATGGCTACACCTTC. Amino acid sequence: CASSLGGDLAYGYTF.

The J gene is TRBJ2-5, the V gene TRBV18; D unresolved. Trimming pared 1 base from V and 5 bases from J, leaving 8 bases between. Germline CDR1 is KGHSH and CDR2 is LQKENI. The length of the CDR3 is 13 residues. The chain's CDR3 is CASSPLGIETQYF. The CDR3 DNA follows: TGTGCCAGCTCACCACTGGGTATTGAGACCCAGTACTTC.

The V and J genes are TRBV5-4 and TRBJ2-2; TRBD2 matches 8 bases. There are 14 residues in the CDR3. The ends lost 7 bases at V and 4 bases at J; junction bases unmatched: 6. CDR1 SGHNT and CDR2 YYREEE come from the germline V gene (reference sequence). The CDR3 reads CASQGLGPTGELFF. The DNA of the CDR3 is TGTGCCAGCCAGGGACTAGGCCCCACCGGGGAGCTGTTTTTT.

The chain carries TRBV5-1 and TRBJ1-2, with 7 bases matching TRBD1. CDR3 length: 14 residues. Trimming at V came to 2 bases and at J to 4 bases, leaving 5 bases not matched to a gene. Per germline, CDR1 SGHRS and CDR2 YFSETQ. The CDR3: CASSFPGGGYGYTF. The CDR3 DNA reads TGCGCCAGCAGCTTCCCAGGGGGTGGCTATGGCTACACCTTC.

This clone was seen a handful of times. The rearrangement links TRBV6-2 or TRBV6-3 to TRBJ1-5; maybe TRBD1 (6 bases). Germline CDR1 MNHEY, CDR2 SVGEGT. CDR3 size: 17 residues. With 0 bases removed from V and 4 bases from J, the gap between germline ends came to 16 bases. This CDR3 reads CASSYSGRGGLNQPQHF. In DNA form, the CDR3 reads TGTGCCAGCAGTTACTCCGGGAGAGGGGGGCTTAATCAGCCCCAGCATTTT.